This TCR beta chain was observed in a study of blood T cell repertoires in COVID-19. Study background: From the United States, Italy and Spain came samples of acute and convalescent COVID-19. The analysed material was cDNA or gDNA that came from T cells, B-cell-depleted T cells, or PBMCs.

The CDR3 has 17 residues. CDR1 SGHNT and CDR2 YENEEA come from the germline V gene. With 5 bases clipped from V and 9 bases from J, the junction kept 12 bases outside the gene matches. The data were produced by immunoSEQ multiplex PCR, yet TCRdb's version contains in-frame clones alone and is incomplete. Found here are nearly 110,000 clones, about 87% of them singletons; the top ten hold roughly 6.6%. Sequencing input: peripheral blood. The V and J genes are TRBV11-3 and TRBJ2-3; 15 bases are a match to TRBD2. This clonotype originated in a man aged 50 or older with active or convalescent COVID-19. The CDR3 here is CASSPPGLAGGPRTQYF. As DNA, the CDR3 is TGTGCCAGCAGCCCTCCCGGACTAGCGGGAGGGCCAAGGACGCAGTATTTT. The full variable domain, in which reference TRBV11-3 and TRBJ2-3 provide the parts outside the CDR3, is EAGVVQSPRYKIIEKKQPVAFWCNPISGHNTLYWYLQNLGQGPELLIRYENEEAVDDSQLPKDRFSAERLKGVDSTLKIQPAELGDSAVYLCASSPPGLAGGPRTQYFGPGTRLTVL.